Listed here is a single TCR beta chain. Its antigen is still unknown. No base quality values were provided; no much bigger clone lies one nucleotide off. Libraries were prepared through the immunoSEQ multiplex PCR assay. TCRdb's version of the immuneACCESS table is confined to in-frame rearrangements and falls short of the full clone set. An unresolved V gene accounts for under half of the shortfall where checked; the remainder is of unknown origin. Recorded for this sample are under 450,000 clones; 80% to 95% of them occurred a single time. The top ten clonotypes cover about 6.3% of the sample. This entry comes from a study of control samples from healthy donors and cancer patients (dated by TCRdb to about 2020). Trimming costs V 4 bases and J 0 bases, and their ends lie 7 bases apart. CDR1 and CDR2 were assigned from the germline V gene as SGHTA and FQGTGA. The CDR3 numbers 15 residues from cysteine through phenylalanine. Only the CDR3 DNA stays, 45 bases, in frame from base 1.

Sequencing was performed on PBMCs. The chain uses TRBV7-3 and TRBJ2-6, with an unclear D gene assignment. The TCR sequence derives from a man aged 40-49 years with head and neck cancer. The nucleotide sequence reads TGTGCCAGCAGCTCCCGGAACTCTGGGGCCAACGTCCTGACTTTC. It codes for CASSSRNSGANVLTF. The full variable domain, with segments outside the CDR3 supplied by the reference TRBV7-3 and TRBJ2-6 proteins, appears as GAGVSQTPSNKVTEKGKYVELRCDPISGHTALYWYRQSLGQGPEFLIYFQGTGAADDSGLPNDRFFAVRPEGSVSTLKIQRTERGDSAVYLCASSSRNSGANVLTFGAGSRLTVL.